This T cell receptor beta chain was retrieved from a study of blood T cell repertoires in COVID-19. Trimming stripped 3 bases from V and 6 bases from J, with 12 bases between. This CDR3 spans 14 amino acids. Germline V gene lookup returns CDR1 LNHDA and CDR2 SQIVND (reference sequence). The data were produced by immunoSEQ multiplex PCR, yet TCRdb's version contains in-frame clones alone and is incomplete. Of about 15,000 clones in the sample, under 85% were seen once. The receptor comes from a man aged 55 to 70 with acute or convalescent COVID-19. Input material: peripheral blood. The chain employs TRBV19 and TRBJ1-5, with D possibly matching TRBD1 (6 bases). DNA of the CDR3: TGTGCCAGTAGTATTTTGGGGGCGCGTCAGCCCCAGCATTTT. Its protein product is CASSILGARQPQHF.